This T cell receptor beta chain was profiled in a study of blood T cell repertoires in COVID-19. Study summary: Samples came from the United States, Italy and Spain, spanning acute and convalescent COVID-19.

Enrolled through a virtual design, the participants were between roughly 18 and 100 years of age and came from 24 US areas. Recovered status applied to Cohort 3 donors who had two consecutive negative PCRs. It also applied to those with clearance or with symptom resolution. A single count supports this clone. V gave up 6 bases and J gave up 2 bases; unmatched junction bases: 6. Germline assignment: CDR1 MNHEY and CDR2 SVGAGI. The CDR3 length is 14 residues. The assay was immunoSEQ multiplex PCR, and TCRdb's table has in-frame clones only and misses some. The sample shows approximately 130,000 clones, roughly four fifths of them seen only once.

The sequence was collected from a man aged 30 to 39 who had recovered from COVID-19. V usage is TRBV6-5 and J usage is TRBJ1-1, with 7 bases fitting TRBD1. Material for sequencing was PBMCs or T cells enriched from blood (not recorded which). The CDR3 DNA sequence: TGTGCCAGCAGGTCGACAGGGATCAACACTGAAGCTTTCTTT. Encoded protein: CASRSTGINTEAFF.